What follows are 14 T cell receptor beta chains derived from one specimen sequenced in a study of T cell repertoires in cytomegalovirus infection. TCRdb passed the reads through MiXCR, listing each CDR3 protein once. The sample lists over 300,000 distinct CDR3 sequences, more than 8% seen once, with approximately 4.5% in the top ten. Material: PBMCs. All receptors come from a human donor in good health (CMV status not recorded). Some clones in this sample may be carry-over from other donors' samples.

This clonotype showed up many times. The rearrangement joins TRBV5-1 to TRBJ1-1, with D unclear. Germline CDR1 is SGHRS and CDR2 is YFSETQ. The CDR3 runs 14 residues. The ends were cut back, 6 bases at V and 0 bases at J, with 12 bases in the middle. The DNA of the CDR3 is TGCGCCAGCACCATGGGTCTTATGAACACTGAAGCTTTCTTT. It yields the protein CASTMGLMNTEAFF.

This sequence joins TRBV18 and TRBJ1-3; D unresolved. Germline loops: CDR1 KGHSH, CDR2 LQKENI. Trimming stripped 0 bases from V and 6 bases from J, with 15 bases between. The CDR3 is 16 residues long. The CDR3 nucleotides read TGTGCCAGCTCACCACCGGTCCAAGCTCTGGAAAACACCATATATTTT. It is translated as CASSPPVQALENTIYF.

The sample holds a few counts of this clonotype. J is TRBJ2-7 and V is TRBV20-1; D perhaps matches TRBD2 (6 bases). The germline V and J ends were trimmed by 5 bases and 2 bases, with 19 bases remaining between them. CDR3 length: 15 residues. Germline loops: CDR1 DFQATT, CDR2 SNEGSKA (reference sequence). This CDR3 reads CSALNRRGRAYEQYF. The CDR3 bases are TGCAGTGCTCTGAACCGGCGGGGTCGGGCCTACGAGCAGTACTTC.

This chain uses TRBV10-1 with TRBJ2-5; perhaps TRBD1 as D (6 bases). This CDR3 has 13 amino acids. The germline V gene encodes CDR1 WNHNN and CDR2 SYGVQD (reference sequence). V was clipped by 6 bases and J by 5 bases, with 13 bases between them. The CDR3 sequence: CASSNRVEETQYF. CDR3 DNA sequence: TGCGCCAGCAGCAACAGGGTGGAGGAGACCCAGTACTTC.

The sample holds many counts of this clonotype. The CDR3 is CASSYRDRPEAFF. CDR3 DNA: TGTGCCAGCAGCTACCGGGACAGGCCTGAAGCTTTCTTT. The chain recombines TRBV7-2 with TRBJ1-1; TRBD1 matches 8 bases. The trim removed 4 bases at V and 6 bases at J, leaving 4 bases unmatched. The CDR3 is 13 residues long. The germline gives CDR1 SGHTA, CDR2 FQGNSA.

The chain combines TRBV6-1 with TRBJ2-4; either TRBD1 or TRBD2 may fit D (6 bases each). V was clipped by 8 bases and J by 8 bases, with 19 bases between them. Germline lookup yields CDR1 MNHNS and CDR2 SASEGT. This CDR3 is 14 amino acids long. CDR3 sequence: CASVGGPPQYIQYF. CDR3 DNA: TGTGCCAGCGTTGGGGGGCCACCTCAGTACATTCAGTACTTC.

This clonotype was counted at least ten times. The gene calls are TRBV7-2 and TRBJ2-1; D may be TRBD2 (6 bases). The ends were cut back, 4 bases at V and 2 bases at J, with 9 bases in the middle. Germline CDR1 is SGHTA and CDR2 is FQGNSA. This CDR3 spans 14 amino acids. The CDR3, as DNA: TGTGCCAGCAGCTGGGAGGCCCCCTACAATGAGCAGTTCTTC. Residues: CASSWEAPYNEQFF.

This clonotype was seen ten or more times. This chain joins TRBV7-2 and TRBJ2-1; the match to TRBD1 covers 8 bases. In germline, CDR1 is SGHTA, CDR2 FQGNSA. The CDR3 is 17 amino acids. V lost 1 base and J lost 8; bases outside the gene matches: 13. The DNA of the CDR3 is TGTGCCAGCAGCTTAGGGCCGACAGGGGTCTACTGGGATGAGCAGTTCTTC. Translating gives CASSLGPTGVYWDEQFF. Full variable domain (missing parts from reference TRBV7-2 and TRBJ2-1): GAGVSQSPSNKVTEKGKDVELRCDPISGHTALYWYRQSLGQGLEFLIYFQGNSAPDKSGLPSDRFSAERTGGSVSTLTIQRTQQEDSAVYLCASSLGPTGVYWDEQFFGPGTRLTVL.

This clonotype was seen at least ten times. The gene calls are TRBV10-3 and TRBJ2-3; D gene ambiguous. Trimming cost V 3 bases and J 2 bases, with 15 bases left between them. The CDR3 is 16 residues long. Germline V gene data show CDR1 as ENHRY and CDR2 as SYGVKD. This CDR3 reads CAISEGARSPTDTQYF. CDR3 DNA: TGTGCCATCAGTGAAGGAGCCAGGAGCCCCACAGATACGCAGTATTTT.

This clonotype was seen at least ten times. V gene TRBV27 combines with J gene TRBJ1-5, with D unclear. The CDR3 length is 13 residues. Per germline, CDR1 MNHEY and CDR2 SMNVEV (reference sequence). Trimming stripped 1 base from V and 3 bases from J, with 4 bases between. The CDR3 loop is CASSLWVNQPQHF. CDR3 coding DNA: TGTGCCAGCAGTTTATGGGTCAATCAGCCCCAGCATTTT.

The table lists this clonotype with many counts. The chain has TRBV2 and TRBJ2-1; 9 positions agree with TRBD2. Germline V CDR1 and CDR2: SNHLY, FYNNEI. Trimming removed 3 bases from V and 9 bases from J; junction bases left unmatched: 6. The CDR3 sequence is 14 residues long. The CDR3 protein is CASSESGRIGEQFF. CDR3 in DNA: TGTGCCAGCAGTGAGAGCGGGAGGATTGGTGAGCAGTTCTTC.

This clonotype was picked up a small number of times. V and J are TRBV20-1 and TRBJ2-5; D might be TRBD1 or TRBD2, each matching 5 bases. Germline V gene sequence: CDR1 DFQATT, CDR2 SNEGSKA (reference sequence). The CDR3 loop spans 15 amino acids. The V end was cut by 6 bases, the J end by 3 bases, with 20 bases between. The CDR3 region has the DNA TGCAGTGCCATTGTCATAACGGGGCCTAAAGAGACCCAGTACTTC. This codes for CSAIVITGPKETQYF.

The chain has TRBV7-2 and TRBJ2-1; TRBD2 aligns across 7 bases. The CDR3 covers 14 residues. Per germline, CDR1 SGHTA and CDR2 FQGNSA. V shed 6 bases, J shed 2 bases, and the junction held 4 bases outside the gene matches. The CDR3 is CASRLARAYNEQFF. The CDR3 coding sequence is TGTGCCAGCAGACTAGCGAGGGCCTACAATGAGCAGTTCTTC.

In this sample, this clonotype turned up many times. V and J are TRBV28 and TRBJ1-5; 10 bases are a match to TRBD1. Germline V gene data show CDR1 as MDHEN and CDR2 as SYDVKM. The CDR3 consists of 13 residues. J was trimmed by 6 bases and V by 7 bases; bases with no gene match: 3. CDR3 in DNA: TGTGCCAGCATTGACAGGGGGCTTCAGCCCCAGCATTTT. Translation gives CASIDRGLQPQHF.